Listed here are 21 T cell receptor beta chains from one sample, sequenced in a study of cytomegalovirus exposure and HLA in healthy donors. Researchers ran the PCR with 60 Vbeta and 13 Jbeta primers. Sequencing was performed with immunoSEQ multiplex PCR; in TCRdb, only in-frame clones are kept and a portion is missing. Altogether around 92,000 clones are present, about 80% being singletons, with the ten largest covering under 4.5%. Sequenced material: PBMCs. The receptor source for this set is a female donor in good health and CMV-seropositive.

The genes are TRBV14 and TRBJ2-7, with D perhaps TRBD2 (5 bases). V lost 2 bases and J 1 base, leaving 9 bases between the germline ends. The CDR3 is 14 residues long. Germline V gene sequence: CDR1 SGHDN, CDR2 FVKESK. The CDR3 nucleotides read TGTGCCAGCAGCCAATTTCGGGGATCCTACGAGCAGTACTTC. Translating gives CASSQFRGSYEQYF. The complete variable domain, with remaining parts taken from reference TRBV14 and TRBJ2-7, reads EAGVTQFPSHSVIEKGQTVTLRCDPISGHDNLYWYRRVMGKEIKFLLHFVKESKQDESGMPNNRFLAERTGGTYSTLKVQPAELEDSGVYFCASSQFRGSYEQYFGPGTRLTVT.

The chain uses TRBV27 and TRBJ2-2; a weak D match, TRBD1 (5 bases). From germline, CDR1 is MNHEY and CDR2 SMNVEV (reference sequence). V lost 7 bases and J lost 5, with 14 bases in between. This CDR3 has 14 amino acids. CDR3 region: CASTPGRWTGELFF. The CDR3 DNA sequence: TGTGCCAGCACCCCAGGGCGGTGGACCGGGGAGCTGTTTTTT.

This clone was found once. The chain uses TRBV27 and TRBJ2-7; 7 nucleotides agree with TRBD1. The CDR3 has 14 amino acids. The V and J ends lost 5 bases and 2 bases, in that order; junction bases with no gene match: 6. Germline assignment: CDR1 MNHEY and CDR2 SMNVEV (reference sequence). CDR3 amino acids: CASSPRDRTYEQYF. The CDR3 DNA reads as TGTGCCAGCAGTCCCCGGGACAGAACCTACGAGCAGTACTTC.

This clone was detected once. This rearrangement joins TRBV6-4 to TRBJ2-2; D remains ambiguous. The CDR3 is 14 amino acids. The V end lost 1 base, the J end lost 3 bases, and 6 bases lay between the germline ends. The V gene's germline CDR1 is MRHNA and CDR2 SNTAGT. CDR3 sequence (DNA): TGTGCCAGCAGTGACTTAGGAGACACCGGGGAGCTGTTTTTT. Protein product: CASSDLGDTGELFF.

V is TRBV5-6 and J is TRBJ2-6, with 10 bases lining up with TRBD1. Per germline, CDR1 SGHDT and CDR2 YYEEEE. J was trimmed by 0 bases and V by 4 bases; bases with no gene match: 7. The CDR3 consists of 18 residues. The CDR3 DNA sequence: TGTGCCAGCAGCCGGGCGGGACAGGGGAGCTCTGGGGCCAACGTCCTGACTTTC. It yields the protein CASSRAGQGSSGANVLTF.

The J gene is TRBJ2-1, the V gene TRBV10-3; no clear D. Per the germline V gene, CDR1 is ENHRY and CDR2 is SYGVKD. There are 12 residues in the CDR3. Trimming pared 2 bases from V and 8 bases from J, leaving 7 bases between. As DNA, the CDR3 is TGTGCCATCAGTGAGGACGAGGATGAGCAGTTCTTC. It encodes CAISEDEDEQFF.

The chain is built from TRBV4-1 and TRBJ2-5, with D unclear. The germline V gene has CDR1 MGHRA and CDR2 YSYEKL. Trimming stripped 1 base from V and 4 bases from J, with 7 bases between. The CDR3 is 13 residues long. The CDR3 bases are TGCGCCAGCAGCCAAGGAACCAGAGAGACCCAGTACTTC. This codes for CASSQGTRETQYF.

This chain joins TRBV5-1 and TRBJ2-5, with 9 nucleotides matching TRBD2. CDR1 SGHRS and CDR2 YFSETQ come from the germline V gene. The CDR3 spans 16 residues. After removal of 4 bases from V and 1 base from J, the junction contained 8 bases not matched to a gene. CDR3 DNA: TGCGCCAGCAGCGGACAGACTAGCGGTACCCAAGAGACCCAGTACTTC. It encodes CASSGQTSGTQETQYF.

The CDR3 region is CASSLFIERVTGGNTEAFF. CDR3 in DNA: TGTGCCAGCAGCTTATTTATCGAGCGCGTTACAGGGGGGAACACTGAAGCTTTCTTT. The J gene is TRBJ1-1, the V gene TRBV7-9; 8 bases match TRBD1. The length of the CDR3 is 19 residues. J lost 1 base, V lost 2 bases, and 15 bases had no gene match. Germline CDR1 and CDR2: SEHNR and FQNEAQ (reference sequence).

This clone was seen more than once but under ten times. V and J are TRBV4-1 and TRBJ1-4, with D tentatively TRBD1 (5 bases). Trimming removed 1 base at V and 7 bases at J, with 10 bases between. This CDR3 is built from 14 residues. CDR1 is MGHRA, CDR2 YSYEKL, per germline. Written as DNA, the CDR3 is TGCGCCAGCAGCCAAGTGGGGGGGGGTGAAAAACTGTTTTTT. Translation: CASSQVGGGEKLFF.

In its sample, this clone was seen once. The chain joins TRBV9 to TRBJ2-2; 14 positions agree with TRBD2. CDR3 length: 19 amino acids. Germline V gene lookup returns CDR1 SGDLS and CDR2 YYNGEE. With V trimmed by 3 bases and J by 7 bases, 14 bases remained unmatched. The CDR3 sequence: CASSGPPGLAGAAGGELFF. The CDR3 region has the DNA TGTGCCAGCAGCGGACCCCCGGGACTAGCGGGAGCGGCGGGCGGGGAGCTGTTTTTT.

This clone was seen only once. This chain connects TRBV20-1 to TRBJ1-2; 7 positions agree with TRBD1. CDR3 length equals 11 residues. Germline V gene sequence: CDR1 DFQATT, CDR2 SNEGSKA (reference sequence). J lost 6 bases, V lost 5 bases, and 3 bases had no gene match. The CDR3 DNA follows: TGCAGTGCTCAGACAGGGAATGGCTACACCTTC. It yields the protein CSAQTGNGYTF.

The rearrangement links TRBV6-5 to TRBJ1-2; no clear D. This CDR3 contains 13 residues. Per germline, CDR1 MNHEY and CDR2 SVGAGI. Trimming shortened V by 2 bases and J by 5 bases, and 9 bases separated the two germline ends. CDR3 amino acids: CASSYGGGYGYTF. The CDR3 nucleotides read TGTGCCAGCAGTTACGGCGGCGGTTATGGCTACACCTTC.

In this sample, this clone turned up a few times. The V call is TRBV14, the J call TRBJ1-4; no reliable D call. CDR1 is SGHDN and CDR2 is FVKESK in the germline V gene. This CDR3 comprises 13 residues. The V end was cut by 0 bases, the J end by 8 bases, with 7 bases between. The CDR3 DNA reads as TGTGCCAGCAGCCAAGAAGGAGGGGAAAAACTGTTTTTT. Translating it yields CASSQEGGEKLFF.

V is TRBV7-9 and J is TRBJ2-7; 9 nucleotides match TRBD2. V lost 5 bases and J lost 3; bases outside the gene matches: 8. CDR1 and CDR2 (germline): SEHNR, FQNEAQ (reference sequence). The CDR3 spans 15 residues. CDR3 bases: TGTGCCAGCAGCCCCCGCGAAGCGGGAGGCTACGAGCAGTACTTC. Protein sequence: CASSPREAGGYEQYF.

The genes are TRBV29-1 and TRBJ1-1; 10 bases line up with TRBD1. Germline CDR1 SQVTM, CDR2 ANQGSEA. The CDR3 is made up of 14 amino acids. Losses at the gene ends were 3 bases for V and 5 bases for J; bases not matched to a gene: 6. This CDR3 is CSVEGTGDGTEAFF. The CDR3 DNA is TGCAGCGTTGAGGGGACAGGGGATGGAACTGAAGCTTTCTTT.

The CDR3 coding sequence is TGTGCCAGCAGCGGACAGGGGGAAAACGACGAGCAGTACTTC. It encodes CASSGQGENDEQYF. This chain connects TRBV28 to TRBJ2-7, with 10 nucleotides matching TRBD1. The CDR3 contains 14 residues. Germline lookup yields CDR1 MDHEN and CDR2 SYDVKM. V was pared by 6 bases and J by 5 bases, with 7 bases of the junction left unmatched. Supplemented by reference TRBV28 and TRBJ2-7, the full variable domain reads DVKVTQSSRYLVKRTGEKVFLECVQDMDHENMFWYRQDPGLGLRLIYFSYDVKMKEKGDIPEGYSVSREKKERFSLILESASTNQTSMYLCASSGQGENDEQYFGPGTRLTVT.

Only one count was recorded for this clone. This rearrangement joins TRBV28 to TRBJ2-3, with D uncertain. Germline CDR1 and CDR2: MDHEN and SYDVKM. V lost 7 bases and J lost 0, with 8 bases in between. The CDR3 spans 13 residues. The chain's CDR3 is CASTVTSTDTQYF. In DNA, the CDR3 is TGTGCCAGCACCGTGACTAGCACAGATACGCAGTATTTT.

The chain recombines TRBV7-2 with TRBJ2-5; 12 positions agree with TRBD1. V shed 2 bases and J 2 bases; nucleotides not matched to a gene: 6. CDR1 is SGHTA and CDR2 is FQGNSA in the germline V gene. This CDR3 has 17 amino acids. DNA of the CDR3: TGTGCCAGCAGCTTAACCGGGACAGGGGGCTTGCAAGAGACCCAGTACTTC. This translates into CASSLTGTGGLQETQYF.

The chain couples TRBV27 to TRBJ2-7; 7 nucleotides line up with TRBD1. This CDR3 is built from 14 residues. J lost 3 bases, V lost 2 bases, and 4 bases had no gene match. CDR1 and CDR2 (germline): MNHEY, SMNVEV (reference sequence). CDR3 nucleotides: TGTGCCAGCAGTTTAGGGGACAGCTACTACGAGCAGTACTTC. Protein: CASSLGDSYYEQYF.

The chain recombines TRBV18 with TRBJ1-4; D may be TRBD1 (6 bases). Trimming shortened V by 4 bases and J by 3 bases, and 9 bases separated the two germline ends. Germline V gene lookup returns CDR1 KGHSH and CDR2 LQKENI. This CDR3 is 14 amino acids long. The CDR3 protein is CASSLRGPNEKLFF. CDR3 nucleotide sequence: TGTGCCAGCTCACTCAGGGGACCTAATGAAAAACTGTTTTTT.